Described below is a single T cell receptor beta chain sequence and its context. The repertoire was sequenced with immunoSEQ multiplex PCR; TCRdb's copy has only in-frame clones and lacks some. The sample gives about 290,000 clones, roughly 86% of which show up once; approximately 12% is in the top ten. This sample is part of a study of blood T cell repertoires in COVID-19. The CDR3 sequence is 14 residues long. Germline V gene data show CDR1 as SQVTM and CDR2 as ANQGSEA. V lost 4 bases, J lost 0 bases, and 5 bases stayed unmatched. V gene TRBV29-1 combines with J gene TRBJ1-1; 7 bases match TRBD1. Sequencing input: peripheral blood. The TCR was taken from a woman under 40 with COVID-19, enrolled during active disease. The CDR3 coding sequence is TGCAGCGTTGTACAGGGGAACATGAACACTGAAGCTTTCTTT. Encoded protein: CSVVQGNMNTEAFF.